The 8 T cell receptor beta chains below come from one sample, sequenced in a study of Graves' ophthalmopathy and Graves' hyperthyroidism. Using RNA transcripts, the TCR beta CDR3 regions were amplified. First-round RT-PCR with HTBI primers preceded a second-round multiplex PCR. Using its own MiXCR run on the multiplex PCR reads, TCRdb lists one record per CDR3 protein. The sample comprises about 1.2 million distinct CDR3 sequences, approximately 35% of which are singletons, and around 10% rests with the top ten. Sequenced material: peripheral blood or thyroid tissue (not recorded which). The receptors were gathered from an adult man with Graves' hyperthyroidism.

This clonotype was observed a handful of times. The chain uses TRBV7-2 and TRBJ2-7; the match to TRBD1 covers 7 bases. The V and J ends lost 5 bases and 3 bases, in that order; junction bases with no gene match: 7. Germline V gene data show CDR1 as SGHTA and CDR2 as FQGNSA. The CDR3 covers 14 residues. The CDR3 protein is CASSQTPGGYEQYF. CDR3 coding DNA: TGTGCCAGCAGCCAAACTCCAGGGGGCTACGAGCAGTACTTC.

In its sample, this clonotype was seen many times. The rearrangement joins TRBV4-1 to TRBJ2-5; D gene unclear. This CDR3 comprises 14 residues. CDR1 MGHRA and CDR2 YSYEKL come from the germline V gene. Trimming shortened V by 0 bases and J by 1 base, and 6 bases separated the two germline ends. The CDR3 sequence: CASSQERTQETQYF. CDR3 sequence (DNA): TGCGCCAGCAGCCAAGAACGGACCCAAGAGACCCAGTACTTC.

This clonotype was detected only once. This chain uses TRBV9 with TRBJ2-7; 7 bases align to TRBD1. This CDR3 region has 14 residues. Per the germline V gene, CDR1 is SGDLS and CDR2 is YYNGEE. V trimming: 0 bases; J trimming: 5 bases; junction bases outside the gene matches: 5. The CDR3 spells CASSVDRQGHEQYF. DNA of the CDR3: TGTGCCAGCAGCGTAGATAGACAGGGCCACGAGCAGTACTTC. Complete variable domain (other parts from reference TRBV9 and TRBJ2-7): DSGVTQTPKHLITATGQRVTLRCSPRSGDLSVYWYQQSLDQGLQFLIQYYNGEERAKGNILERFSAQQFPDLHSELNLSSLELGDSALYFCASSVDRQGHEQYFGPGTRLTVT.

There are a few counts of this clonotype. The gene calls are TRBV29-1 and TRBJ1-1; 7 bases fit TRBD1. This CDR3 spans 11 amino acids. The V gene end was trimmed by 6 bases and the J gene end by 7 bases; junction bases not matched to a gene: 5. Germline CDR1 reads SQVTM; CDR2 reads ANQGSEA. The CDR3 loop is CSVKTGNEAFF. Written as DNA, the CDR3 is TGCAGCGTAAAGACAGGGAATGAAGCTTTCTTT.

This clonotype was observed at least ten times. The chain links TRBV6-6 to TRBJ2-7; D ambiguous. With 2 bases removed from V and 3 bases from J, the gap between germline ends came to 11 bases. CDR1 MNHNY and CDR2 SVGAGI come from the germline V gene (reference sequence). The CDR3 spans 14 residues. CDR3 nucleotide sequence: TGTGCCAGCAGTTACCTCGACACCTTCTACGAGCAGTACTTC. Encoded protein: CASSYLDTFYEQYF.

The chain links TRBV2 to TRBJ2-7; weak D call: TRBD2 (7 bases). V lost 4 bases to trimming and J lost 9 bases, with 16 bases between them. There are 13 residues in the CDR3. The germline V gene has CDR1 SNHLY and CDR2 FYNNEI. The CDR3 DNA reads as TGTGCCAGCAGTGGGTCGGGGGGCGGAGGGCAGTACTTC. Residues: CASSGSGGGGQYF. The whole variable domain, remainder taken from reference TRBV2 and TRBJ2-7, is EPEVTQTPSHQVTQMGQEVILRCVPISNHLYFYWYRQILGQKVEFLVSFYNNEISEKSEIFDDQFSVERPDGSNFTLKIRSTKLEDSAMYFCASSGSGGGGQYFGPGTRLTVT.

This clonotype turned up a few times. The chain combines TRBV15 with TRBJ2-3, with D possibly TRBD2 on 6 matching bases. The CDR3 consists of 15 residues. Germline CDR1 is LNHNV and CDR2 is YYDKDF (reference sequence). The V and J ends lost 1 base and 1 base respectively, with 9 bases between them. In nucleotides, the CDR3 is TGTGCCACCAGCAGAGGACTAGGGGGCACAGATACGCAGTATTTT. This translates into CATSRGLGGTDTQYF.

The CDR3 DNA reads TGTGCCAGCAGCCAGGACGGCCGTCGGGAAGCTTTCTTT. This codes for CASSQDGRREAFF. J is TRBJ1-1 and V is TRBV7-6; D is unclear. The V gene's germline CDR1 is SGHVS and CDR2 FNYEAQ. V was clipped by 5 bases and J by 8 bases, with 15 bases between them. The CDR3 is 13 residues long.